The 18 T cell receptor beta chains below come from one sample, sequenced in a study of circulating and synovial CD4+ cells in juvenile arthritis. TCRdb's copy holds only in-frame clones and misses some; the assay was immunoSEQ multiplex PCR. Altogether 25,000 to 35,000 clones are present, just over 90% being singletons, with the ten largest covering 2.9%. The sample consisted of CD4+ T cells from blood. These receptors originate from a human donor with juvenile idiopathic arthritis.

The rearrangement links TRBV9 to TRBJ2-1; 11 bases map to TRBD2. Germline lookup yields CDR1 SGDLS and CDR2 YYNGEE. CDR3 length: 15 residues. Trimming took 4 bases from V and 12 from J; bases not matched to a gene: 12. As DNA, the CDR3 is TGTGCCAGCAGCCGCGGGACTAGCGGTGTAAACGGGCAGTTCTTC. Its protein product is CASSRGTSGVNGQFF.

V is TRBV5-1 and J is TRBJ2-3; D unclear. The length of the CDR3 is 12 residues. Trimming left V 6 bases short and J 6 bases short, with 11 bases between. Per germline, CDR1 SGHRS and CDR2 YFSETQ. CDR3 coding DNA: TGCGCCAGCAAGCCATCCGTCGATACGCAGTATTTT. It is translated as CASKPSVDTQYF.

This clone is a singleton in its sample. The CDR3 loop is CASSKPQDRGLYGYTF. DNA of the CDR3: TGTGCCAGCAGCAAACCTCAGGACAGGGGGCTGTATGGCTACACCTTC. The chain uses TRBV21-1 and TRBJ1-2; the table's D call TRBD1 went unverified against the DNA. TRBV21-1 is noted as a pseudogene. The CDR3 totals 16 residues.

The chain carries TRBV18 and TRBJ2-5; 9 positions agree with TRBD1. The DNA matches TRBJ2-7 better at its end, which makes the J call doubtful. The CDR3 is made up of 14 amino acids. Germline V gene data show CDR1 as KGHSH and CDR2 as LQKENI. The CDR3 DNA is TGTGCCAGCTCGACGGGACAGGGTTCCTACGAGCAGTACTTC. It codes for CASSTGQGSYEQYF.

The chain is built from TRBV6-6 and TRBJ2-3; 7 bases are a match to TRBD2. Trimming removed 6 bases from V and 5 bases from J; junction bases left unmatched: 11. Germline assignment: CDR1 MNHNY and CDR2 SVGAGI (reference sequence). The CDR3 has 15 residues. The CDR3 nucleotides are TGTGCCAGCAGCATCAACCGGGGAGGGCAAGATACGCAGTATTTT. This codes for CASSINRGGQDTQYF.

This clone was found a few times. The CDR3 region is CASSSGRRGSNTEAFF. In nucleotides, the CDR3 is TGCGCCAGCAGTTCCGGACGGAGGGGATCAAACACTGAAGCTTTCTTT. The genes are TRBV5-1 and TRBJ1-1, with a tentative D call TRBD1 (5 bases). Germline V lookup: CDR1 SGHRS, CDR2 YFSETQ. This CDR3 region has 16 residues. V shed 5 bases and J shed 2 bases, with 19 bases lying between them. Combining the CDR3 with reference TRBV5-1 and TRBJ1-1 gives the whole variable domain KAGVTQTPRYLIKTRGQQVTLSCSPISGHRSVSWYQQTPGQGLQFLFEYFSETQRNKGNFPGRFSGRQFSNSRSEMNVSTLELGDSALYLCASSSGRRGSNTEAFFGQGTRLTVV.

The chain couples TRBV5-3 to TRBJ2-7, with 8 nucleotides matching TRBD1. TRBV5-3 is an ORF, and what it does is uncertain. The CDR3 sequence is 13 residues long. V shed 7 bases and J 1 base; nucleotides not matched to a gene: 4. CDR3 sequence reads: CARGQGLSYEQYF. The DNA for the CDR3 is TGTGCCAGAGGACAGGGCTTATCCTACGAGCAGTACTTC.

J is TRBJ2-5 and V is TRBV6-4; a weak D match, TRBD1 (5 bases). V was cut by 3 bases and J by 5 bases, with 13 bases left in between. The CDR3 runs to 14 residues. Germline CDR1 is MRHNA and CDR2 is SNTAGT. The CDR3 DNA reads TGTGCCAGCAGTGATTCTAAGAAGGGGGAGACCCAGTACTTC. Amino acid sequence: CASSDSKKGETQYF.

The chain employs TRBV5-1 and TRBJ2-1; TRBD1 matches at 11 bases. J gave up 10 bases and V 4 bases, and 13 bases lay outside the gene matches. There are 16 residues in the CDR3. Germline CDR1 is SGHRS and CDR2 is YFSETQ. In nucleotides, the CDR3 is TGCGCCAGCAGCGTTTCCCCAGGACAGGGGGCATTCGAGCAGTTCTTC. The encoded protein is CASSVSPGQGAFEQFF.

The chain combines TRBV27 with TRBJ2-7; perhaps TRBD1 as D (6 bases). This CDR3 has 12 amino acids. The V end was cut by 5 bases, the J end by 7 bases, with 12 bases between. Germline values: CDR1 MNHEY, CDR2 SMNVEV (reference sequence). CDR3 sequence: CASSPLGGEQYF. DNA of the CDR3: TGTGCCAGCAGTCCCTTAGGGGGTGAGCAGTACTTC.

This clone turned up a few times. The V and J genes are TRBV18 and TRBJ2-2; D is ambiguous. The CDR3 is 14 amino acids. From germline, CDR1 is KGHSH and CDR2 LQKENI. V lost 3 bases and J lost 5, with 10 bases in between. The CDR3 is CASSPRKETGELFF. The CDR3 DNA is TGTGCCAGCTCACCTCGGAAGGAGACCGGGGAGCTGTTTTTT.

This clone was detected a few times. The V and J genes are TRBV7-3 and TRBJ1-2, with D perhaps TRBD1 (5 bases). The germline V gene has CDR1 SGHTA and CDR2 FQGTGA. The germline V and J ends were trimmed by 5 bases and 5 bases, with 18 bases remaining between them. This CDR3 contains 15 residues. CDR3 sequence: CASSPSGREGYGYTF. CDR3 DNA sequence: TGTGCCAGCAGCCCTTCAGGCAGGGAAGGATATGGCTACACCTTC.

The chain employs TRBV7-8 and TRBJ2-7; D uncertain. CDR1 is SGHVS, CDR2 FQNEAQ, per germline. The V gene lost 2 bases and the J gene lost 3 bases, with 14 bases spanning the gap. CDR3 size: 15 residues. CDR3 sequence: CASSLHVARDYEQYF. In DNA form, the CDR3 reads TGTGCCAGCAGCTTACATGTAGCCAGAGACTACGAGCAGTACTTC.

The V and J genes are TRBV6-5 and TRBJ2-7, with 8 bases matching TRBD1. V was pared by 6 bases and J by 2 bases, with 3 bases of the junction left unmatched. Per the germline V gene, CDR1 is MNHEY and CDR2 is SVGAGI. This CDR3 has 13 amino acids. In DNA, the CDR3 is TGTGCCAGCAGAGGACAGGGCGCCTACGAGCAGTACTTC. Residues: CASRGQGAYEQYF.

The rearrangement joins TRBV5-6 to TRBJ1-1; 7 nucleotides line up with TRBD1. The CDR3 length is 13 residues. J lost 7 bases, V lost 3 bases, and 6 bases had no gene match. Germline values: CDR1 SGHDT, CDR2 YYEEEE. CDR3 loop: CASSSLTGNEAFF. In nucleotides, the CDR3 is TGTGCCAGCAGCTCGCTGACAGGGAATGAAGCTTTCTTT.

The gene calls are TRBV7-2 and TRBJ2-1; a possible D gene is TRBD2 (6 bases). CDR3 length equals 15 residues. The V gene lost 2 bases and the J gene lost 8 bases, with 16 bases spanning the gap. Germline CDR1 reads SGHTA; CDR2 reads FQGNSA. As DNA, the CDR3 is TGTGCCAGCAGCTTACTCCTCCGGACGGGGGATGAGCAGTTCTTC. As protein: CASSLLLRTGDEQFF.

This chain joins TRBV7-2 and TRBJ2-3; 7 bases map to TRBD1. CDR1 is SGHTA and CDR2 is FQGNSA in the germline V gene. The CDR3 spans 16 residues. V gave up 2 bases and J gave up 4 bases; unmatched junction bases: 9. CDR3 DNA sequence: TGTGCCAGCAGCTTATCTAGGGGGCTTTGGGCAGATACGCAGTATTTT. The encoded protein is CASSLSRGLWADTQYF.

The chain joins TRBV14 to TRBJ1-1; 10 nucleotides line up with TRBD1. The CDR3 spans 15 residues. Trimming took 3 bases from V and 4 from J; bases not matched to a gene: 5. Germline CDR1 is SGHDN and CDR2 is FVKESK. The CDR3 loop is CASSQTRTGGTEAFF. The CDR3 DNA reads TGTGCCAGCAGCCAGACTCGGACAGGGGGCACTGAAGCTTTCTTT. Drawing the rest from reference TRBV14 and TRBJ1-1, the complete variable domain is EAGVTQFPSHSVIEKGQTVTLRCDPISGHDNLYWYRRVMGKEIKFLLHFVKESKQDESGMPNNRFLAERTGGTYSTLKVQPAELEDSGVYFCASSQTRTGGTEAFFGQGTRLTVV.